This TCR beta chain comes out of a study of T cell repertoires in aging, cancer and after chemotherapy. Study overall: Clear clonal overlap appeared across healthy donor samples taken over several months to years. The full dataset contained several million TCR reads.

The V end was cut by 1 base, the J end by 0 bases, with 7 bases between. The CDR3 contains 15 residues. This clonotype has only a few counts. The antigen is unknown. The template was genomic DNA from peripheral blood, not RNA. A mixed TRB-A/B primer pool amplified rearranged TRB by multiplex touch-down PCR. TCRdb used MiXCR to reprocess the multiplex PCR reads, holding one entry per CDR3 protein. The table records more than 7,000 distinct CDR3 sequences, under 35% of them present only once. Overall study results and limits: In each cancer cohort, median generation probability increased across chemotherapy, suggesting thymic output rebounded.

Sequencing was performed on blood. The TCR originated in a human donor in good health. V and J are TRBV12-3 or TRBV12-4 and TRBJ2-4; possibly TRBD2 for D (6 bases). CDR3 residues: CASSLGGIAKNIQYF. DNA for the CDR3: TGTGCCAGCAGTTTAGGCGGGATAGCCAAAAACATTCAGTACTTC.